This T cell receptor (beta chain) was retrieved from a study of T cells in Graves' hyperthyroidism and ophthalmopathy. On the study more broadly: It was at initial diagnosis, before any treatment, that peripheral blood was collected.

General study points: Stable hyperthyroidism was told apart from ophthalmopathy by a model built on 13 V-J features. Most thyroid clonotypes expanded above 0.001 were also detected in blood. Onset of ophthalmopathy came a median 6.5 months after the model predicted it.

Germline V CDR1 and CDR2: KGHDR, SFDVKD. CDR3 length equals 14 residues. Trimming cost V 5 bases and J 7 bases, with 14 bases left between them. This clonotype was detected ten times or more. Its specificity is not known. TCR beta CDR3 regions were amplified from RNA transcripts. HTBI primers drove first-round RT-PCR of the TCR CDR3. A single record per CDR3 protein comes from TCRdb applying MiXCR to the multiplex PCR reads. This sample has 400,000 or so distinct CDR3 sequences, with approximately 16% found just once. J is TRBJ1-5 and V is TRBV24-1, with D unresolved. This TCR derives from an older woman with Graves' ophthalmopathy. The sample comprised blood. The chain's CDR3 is CATSVWQRPQPQHF. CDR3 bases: TGTGCCACCAGTGTATGGCAAAGGCCCCAGCCCCAGCATTTT.